This entry describes one TCR beta chain. This record comes from a study of blood T cell repertoires in COVID-19. The germline V gene has CDR1 SGHVS and CDR2 FNYEAQ. CDR3 size: 15 residues. V shed 5 bases, J shed 8 bases, and the junction held 11 bases outside the gene matches. Original processing notes: Reference gene primer amplification yielded estimated nucleated cell counts. The repertoire was sequenced with immunoSEQ multiplex PCR; TCRdb's copy has only in-frame clones and lacks some. Clone size and the V and J calls come from that table; the DNA yielded D and trimming. The data show roughly 380,000 clones, about 89% seen once.

The sequencing input was peripheral blood. This chain connects TRBV7-6 to TRBJ2-1; 8 nucleotides line up with TRBD2. The source of this sequence is a woman in her 40s with COVID-19, enrolled during active disease. The CDR3 is CASSLGTPGGDEQFF. The CDR3 DNA reads TGTGCCAGCAGCCTTGGGACGCCGGGGGGGGATGAGCAGTTCTTC.